This TCR beta chain was documented in a study of HIV-infected patients and healthy controls. Only a few counts were recorded for this clonotype. Looked up from germline, CDR1 is MGHDK and CDR2 is SYGVNS. Unmatched junction bases numbered 12, after V lost 10 bases and J lost 7 bases. This CDR3 contains 13 residues. In TCRdb, the 5' RACE reads were re-called with MiXCR into one record per CDR3 protein. The sample includes roughly 68,000 distinct CDR3 sequences, 15% to 20% of them seen just once. The chain couples TRBV25-1 to TRBJ2-7; 8 bases fit TRBD2. The sample was CD4+ T cells from blood. This clonotype originated in a human donor in good health. In DNA, the CDR3 is TGTGCCACCCGCCGGGAGGGGCCTCCGGAGCAGTACTTC. Protein sequence: CATRREGPPEQYF.